In this sample, the clone carrying this T cell receptor beta chain turned up many times. The antigen is unknown. CDR3 size: 11 residues. Germline lookup yields CDR1 SQVTM and CDR2 ANQGSEA. V lost 7 bases and J lost 11, with 17 bases in between. This record comes from a study of T cells in Graves' hyperthyroidism and ophthalmopathy. General study results and limits: Among clonotypes expanded in thyroid above 0.001, most were also found in blood. Model-based prediction identified ophthalmopathy a median 6.5 months prior to its onset.

Amplified regions were TCR beta CDR3 sequences from RNA transcripts. An initial round of RT-PCR targeting the TCR CDR3 relied on the HTBI primer set. TCRdb analysed the multiplex PCR reads with MiXCR anew, one entry per CDR3 protein. The top ten hold roughly 8.2% of the sample, which has about 540,000 distinct CDR3 sequences, under 60% seen once. Researchers barred patients who had uncontrolled infection, other autoimmune disease, pregnancy or lactation. Diagnoses rested on clinical symptoms, serum thyroxine and TRAb, thyroid ultrasound and orbital computed tomography. V usage is TRBV29-1 and J usage is TRBJ2-5; D is unresolved. This receptor was obtained from a young woman with Graves' hyperthyroidism. The specimen was peripheral blood or thyroid tissue (not recorded which). DNA for the CDR3: TGCAGCGCCCGGGCCGAAGGTGGGCAGTACTTC. It encodes CSARAEGGQYF.